The next 20 T cell receptor beta chains were all read from a single sample in a study of T-cell reconstitution after alpha-beta-depleted transplantation in children. The library targeted TCRbeta and was prepared with unique molecular identifiers. A single record per CDR3 protein comes from TCRdb applying MiXCR to the PCR reads. In the table there are hundreds of thousands of distinct CDR3 sequences, 23% of which are singletons. The sequenced sample was PBMCs, mostly from graft donor cells, obtained 360 days after TCRalphabeta/CD19-depleted stem cell transplant. Every receptor here comes from a boy in the first two years of life who had a stem cell transplant for acute myeloid leukemia, so the T cells may come from the graft donor.

The J gene is TRBJ2-1, the V gene TRBV20-1; unclear D gene. V lost 7 bases and J lost 3, with 13 bases in between. The CDR3 consists of 13 residues. Germline CDR1 reads DFQATT; CDR2 reads SNEGSKA (reference sequence). CDR3 coding DNA: TGCAGTGACGGTTCGGCGATCTACAATGAGCAGTTCTTC. It is translated as CSDGSAIYNEQFF.

This clonotype was detected many times. This chain links TRBV12-3 or TRBV12-4 with TRBJ2-1, with 10 bases aligning to TRBD1. CDR3 length: 11 residues. V lost 6 bases, J lost 15 bases, and 5 bases stayed unmatched. CDR3 sequence (DNA): TGTGCCAGCAGCAACCGGGACAGGGGGTTCTTC. This codes for CASSNRDRGFF.

This chain uses TRBV28 with TRBJ1-2; TRBD1 agrees at 8 bases. Germline assignment: CDR1 MDHEN and CDR2 SYDVKM. This CDR3 has 14 residues. Trimming took 7 bases from V and 5 from J; bases not matched to a gene: 9. In DNA form, the CDR3 reads TGTGCCAGCAAGAGAGACAGGGGCACATATGGCTACACCTTC. Translation: CASKRDRGTYGYTF.

This clonotype has at least ten counts. This chain joins TRBV4-1 and TRBJ2-5; D is unresolved. Germline V gene sequence: CDR1 MGHRA, CDR2 YSYEKL. The ends were cut back, 3 bases at V and 2 bases at J, with 19 bases in the middle. This CDR3 spans 17 amino acids. CDR3 amino acids: CASSQSRTDPRQETQYF. CDR3 in DNA: TGCGCCAGCAGCCAGTCCCGGACGGATCCTCGTCAAGAGACCCAGTACTTC.

This clonotype was seen more than once but under ten times. The V gene is TRBV20-1, the J gene TRBJ2-7, with D perhaps TRBD2 (6 bases). The CDR3 has 15 amino acids. V shed 3 bases and J shed 2 bases, with 17 bases lying between them. Germline V gives CDR1 DFQATT, CDR2 SNEGSKA (reference sequence). CDR3 nucleotides: TGCAGTGCTAGTGGTGGGTTAGCGGCAACCTACGAGCAGTACTTC. Translation gives CSASGGLAATYEQYF.

This clonotype was counted at least ten times. The V gene is TRBV2, the J gene TRBJ2-2; no reliable D call. Trimming removed 6 bases at V and 1 base at J, with 9 bases between. The length of the CDR3 is 14 residues. CDR1 and CDR2 from the germline V gene are SNHLY and FYNNEI. The CDR3 sequence: CASRGKLNTGELFF. The CDR3 DNA sequence: TGTGCCAGCAGAGGAAAGCTGAACACCGGGGAGCTGTTTTTT.

Ten or more counts support this clonotype. This sequence joins TRBV9 and TRBJ2-1; D may be TRBD2 (6 bases). The CDR3 contains 16 residues. V dropped 1 base and J dropped 2 bases, with 13 bases sitting between them. Germline V lookup: CDR1 SGDLS, CDR2 YYNGEE. CDR3 loop: CASSVRLAYPYNEQFF. For the CDR3, the DNA is TGTGCCAGCAGCGTACGGCTAGCGTATCCCTACAATGAGCAGTTCTTC. The variable domain in full, with the rest retrieved from reference TRBV9 and TRBJ2-1, is DSGVTQTPKHLITATGQRVTLRCSPRSGDLSVYWYQQSLDQGLQFLIQYYNGEERAKGNILERFSAQQFPDLHSELNLSSLELGDSALYFCASSVRLAYPYNEQFFGPGTRLTVL.

This clonotype was found many times. The gene calls are TRBV5-1 and TRBJ2-1; TRBD1 matches at 12 bases. This CDR3 is 17 amino acids long. Germline CDR1 is SGHRS and CDR2 is YFSETQ. Trimming took 3 bases from V and 9 from J; bases not matched to a gene: 13. The DNA of the CDR3 is TGCGCCAGCAGCTCCTCCCCTCCCGGGACAGGGGGCGGTGAGCAGTTCTTC. This codes for CASSSSPPGTGGGEQFF. Based on the CDR3 plus reference TRBV5-1 and TRBJ2-1, the full variable domain is KAGVTQTPRYLIKTRGQQVTLSCSPISGHRSVSWYQQTPGQGLQFLFEYFSETQRNKGNFPGRFSGRQFSNSRSEMNVSTLELGDSALYLCASSSSPPGTGGGEQFFGPGTRLTVL.

This rearrangement joins TRBV7-9 to TRBJ2-3, with a possible D match to TRBD1 (6 bases). V lost 5 bases and J lost 0, with 12 bases in between. The CDR3 spans 15 residues. Germline V gene lookup returns CDR1 SEHNR and CDR2 FQNEAQ (reference sequence). The CDR3 sequence: CASSPDRWSTDTQYF. The DNA for the CDR3 is TGTGCCAGCAGCCCGGACAGATGGAGCACAGATACGCAGTATTTT.

This clonotype was observed a few times. This could be a read error, since a much larger clone is one nucleotide away. Here the CDR3 DNA reads TGTGCCACCAGCAGAGAGGGGTCCTACGAGCAGTACTTC. This codes for CATSREGSYEQYF. The J gene is TRBJ2-7, the V gene TRBV15, with D hard to call. This CDR3 has 13 residues. Germline CDR1 reads LNHNV; CDR2 reads YYDKDF (reference sequence). Trimming removed 0 bases at V and 1 base at J, with 4 bases between.

There are many counts of this clonotype. V gene TRBV10-3 combines with J gene TRBJ2-7; tentative D call: TRBD1 (7 bases). CDR3 size: 14 residues. V lost 6 bases and J 7 bases, leaving 19 bases between the germline ends. The germline V gene encodes CDR1 ENHRY and CDR2 SYGVKD. CDR3 coding DNA: TGTGCCATCAGACCCGGGGGCGACAGGGCGGAGCAGTACTTC. It encodes CAIRPGGDRAEQYF.

V is TRBV6-6 and J is TRBJ2-7; D is perhaps TRBD2 (5 bases). With 10 bases removed from V and 6 bases from J, the gap between germline ends came to 16 bases. The CDR3 runs 12 residues. The germline V gene encodes CDR1 MNHNY and CDR2 SVGAGI (reference sequence). The CDR3 DNA follows: TGTGCCACCTCAGCGGAGGTCGGCGAGCAGTACTTC. It translates to CATSAEVGEQYF.

The chain joins TRBV10-3 to TRBJ2-7; possibly TRBD1 or TRBD2 for D (7 bases each). Trimming left V 6 bases short and J 6 bases short, with 9 bases between. The CDR3 runs to 11 residues. Germline values: CDR1 ENHRY, CDR2 SYGVKD. The CDR3 region is CAISRGGEQYV. The CDR3 region has the DNA TGTGCCATCAGCAGGGGGGGCGAGCAGTACGTC.

This clonotype has at least ten counts. The chain joins TRBV29-1 to TRBJ1-2; D remains ambiguous. CDR3 length: 12 residues. Germline-derived CDR1 and CDR2 are SQVTM and ANQGSEA. Trimming left V 3 bases short and J 0 bases short, with 5 bases between. The CDR3 DNA sequence: TGCAGCGTTGACAGAGCTAACTATGGCTACACCTTC. This gives the protein CSVDRANYGYTF.

The table lists this clonotype with many counts. V gene TRBV5-1 combines with J gene TRBJ2-3, with 7 bases that match TRBD1. Germline V gene lookup returns CDR1 SGHRS and CDR2 YFSETQ. This CDR3 comprises 14 residues. Trimming cost V 3 bases and J 4 bases; bases outside gene matches: 5. The CDR3 nucleotides read TGCGCCAGCAGCTCCCGACAGGGACCAGATACGCAGTATTTT. Translation gives CASSSRQGPDTQYF.

This clonotype came up many times. Given the absence of the conserved phenylalanine or tryptophan at the CDR3 end, a read error is likely. This chain uses TRBV29-1 with TRBJ2-7, with TRBD1 matching over 9 bases. Looked up from germline, CDR1 is SQVTM and CDR2 is ANQGSEA. V was clipped by 3 bases and J by 2 bases; unmatched bases: 5. This CDR3 spans 14 amino acids. The CDR3 region is CSVESGTGTYEQYL. CDR3 bases: TGCAGCGTTGAGTCCGGGACAGGGACCTACGAGCAGTACTTG.

Written as DNA, the CDR3 is TGCGCCAGCAGCCAGAGCGGGGGGCTAAACACAGATACGCAGTATTTT. Translating gives CASSQSGGLNTDTQYF. The genes are TRBV4-3 and TRBJ2-3, with 9 bases that match TRBD2. CDR3 size: 16 residues. From germline, CDR1 is LGHNA and CDR2 YSLEER. Trimming cost V 3 bases and J 2 bases; bases outside gene matches: 6.

This clonotype was detected only once. The CDR3 spells CSARDFPVEAFF. CDR3 DNA: TGCAGTGCTAGAGATTTTCCGGTTGAAGCTTTCTTT. This rearrangement joins TRBV20-1 to TRBJ1-1; D unclear. V was shortened by 0 bases and J by 7 bases, with 9 bases between the two germline ends. The CDR3 has 12 residues. The germline CDR1 and CDR2 sequences are DFQATT and SNEGSKA (reference sequence).

There are a few counts of this clonotype. The chain links TRBV12-3 or TRBV12-4 to TRBJ2-4; 7 bases fit TRBD1. After removal of 6 bases from V and 3 bases from J, the junction contained 8 bases not matched to a gene. The length of the CDR3 is 15 residues. The CDR3, as DNA: TGTGCCAGCAGAAGACAGGGTAATTTCAAAAACATTCAGTACTTC. This sequence encodes CASRRQGNFKNIQYF.

CDR3 region: CASSVGPQKTQYF. The CDR3 DNA reads as TGTGCCAGCAGCGTAGGGCCGCAGAAGACCCAGTACTTC. The rearrangement uses TRBV9 and TRBJ2-5; no firm D call. Germline V lookup: CDR1 SGDLS, CDR2 YYNGEE. The CDR3 is made up of 13 amino acids. With 0 bases removed from V and 6 bases from J, the gap between germline ends came to 9 bases.